These 24 T cell receptor beta chains were sequenced from one sample in a study of T-cell reconstitution after alpha-beta-depleted transplantation in children (dated by TCRdb to about 2016). Library preparation used PCR. Reads for this sample came from an Illumina HiSeq 2500. To normalize quantification of the TCRbeta repertoire, the TCR libraries were built with molecular barcoding that relied on unique molecular identifiers. Through fastp at Q25 and MiXCR, TCRdb rebuilt clones from the public reads, retaining in-frame beta chains. Identical CDR3 protein sequences are pooled into one entry, listed with their most common genes and DNA. Counted in this sample were roughly 610,000 distinct CDR3 sequences; more than 9% of them appeared once. The ten biggest clones cover less than 5% of the sample. The sample was PBMCs from the stem cell graft donor, taken from the stem cell graft. All receptors come from a human donor who donated a stem cell graft to a child with acute myeloid leukemia.

This clonotype was seen a few times. CDR3 loop: CASSRDSHSGANVLTF. DNA of the CDR3: TGCGCCAGCAGCAGGGACAGTCACTCTGGGGCCAACGTCCTGACTTTC. The V call is TRBV5-1, the J call TRBJ2-6; 7 positions agree with TRBD1. There are 16 residues in the CDR3. CDR1 is SGHRS and CDR2 is YFSETQ in the germline V gene. V was clipped by 4 bases and J by 0 bases; unmatched bases: 4.

This clonotype appeared many times. The chain joins TRBV28 to TRBJ2-7; D remains unclear. CDR1 and CDR2 (germline): MDHEN, SYDVKM. This CDR3 is built from 12 residues. V was clipped by 4 bases and J by 6 bases, with 10 bases between them. This chain's CDR3 is CASSSWPSEQYF. CDR3 nucleotides: TGTGCCAGCAGTTCTTGGCCCTCCGAGCAGTACTTC.

There are a few counts of this clonotype. The rearrangement joins TRBV18 to TRBJ2-7; TRBD1 matches 8 bases. The V gene end was trimmed by 3 bases and the J gene end by 0 bases; junction bases not matched to a gene: 7. The CDR3 is 16 residues long. Germline CDR1 and CDR2: KGHSH and LQKENI. This chain's CDR3 is CASSPSRGQPSYEQYF. The CDR3 bases are TGTGCCAGCTCACCGTCCAGGGGGCAGCCCTCCTACGAGCAGTACTTC.

This chain links TRBV7-2 with TRBJ1-1; D not resolved. The CDR3 totals 15 residues. The V gene lost 2 bases and the J gene lost 4 bases, with 14 bases spanning the gap. Germline V lookup: CDR1 SGHTA, CDR2 FQGNSA. The CDR3 loop is CASSLMVQAGTEAFF. The CDR3 DNA reads TGTGCCAGCAGCTTAATGGTCCAGGCGGGCACTGAAGCTTTCTTT.

The V call is TRBV20-1, the J call TRBJ1-6; TRBD1 matches at 9 bases. The CDR3 is 16 residues long. V was clipped by 3 bases and J by 6 bases; unmatched bases: 9. The germline gives CDR1 DFQATT, CDR2 SNEGSKA (reference sequence). CDR3 in amino acids: CSARAPSQGANSPLHF. Here the CDR3 DNA reads TGCAGTGCTAGGGCCCCTTCACAGGGGGCTAATTCACCCCTCCACTTT.

J is TRBJ2-3 and V is TRBV4-3; 10 positions agree with TRBD2. Trimming removed 0 bases from V and 2 bases from J; junction bases left unmatched: 8. This CDR3 has 18 amino acids. In germline, CDR1 is LGHNA, CDR2 YSLEER. CDR3 amino acids: CASSQDGISGRITDTQYF. CDR3 nucleotides: TGCGCCAGCAGCCAAGATGGGATTAGCGGGAGGATCACAGATACGCAGTATTTT.

There are a few counts of this clonotype. The J gene is TRBJ1-5, the V gene TRBV19, with D uncertain. V lost 5 bases and J 2 bases, leaving 16 bases between the germline ends. Germline V gene lookup returns CDR1 LNHDA and CDR2 SQIVND (reference sequence). The CDR3 is 16 residues long. The CDR3 coding sequence is TGTGCCAGTAGTGTCACACTTACGGTGGGCAATCAGCCCCAGCATTTT. Protein product: CASSVTLTVGNQPQHF.

This clonotype has at least ten counts. This chain connects TRBV7-2 to TRBJ1-1; D is uncertain. There are 13 residues in the CDR3. CDR1 SGHTA and CDR2 FQGNSA come from the germline V gene. V was clipped by 5 bases and J by 2 bases, with 9 bases between them. Written as DNA, the CDR3 is TGTGCCAGCAGCACCCCACGAAACACTGAAGCTTTCTTT. Translated: CASSTPRNTEAFF.

The rearrangement links TRBV5-1 to TRBJ2-3; 7 bases agree with TRBD2. The V segment lost 4 bases and the J segment 9 bases; nucleotides outside the gene matches: 14. Germline CDR1 reads SGHRS; CDR2 reads YFSETQ. This CDR3 region has 15 residues. This chain's CDR3 is CASSPWGGLPWTQYF. DNA of the CDR3: TGCGCCAGCAGCCCCTGGGGGGGGTTACCTTGGACGCAGTATTTT.

In its sample, this clonotype is medium-sized (0.01 to 0.1%). CDR3 amino acids: CSVEGGLGFSTDTQYF. CDR3 coding DNA: TGCAGCGTTGAGGGCGGACTAGGTTTTAGCACAGATACGCAGTATTTT. This chain connects TRBV29-1 to TRBJ2-3; 7 bases align to TRBD2. CDR1 and CDR2 (germline): SQVTM, ANQGSEA. This CDR3 region has 16 residues. J was trimmed by 0 bases and V by 3 bases; bases with no gene match: 9.

This clonotype was found many times. The V and J genes are TRBV24-1 and TRBJ2-1, with D hard to call. CDR3 size: 13 residues. V lost 9 bases, J lost 0 bases, and 8 bases lay in between. CDR1 is KGHDR, CDR2 SFDVKD, per germline. CDR3 sequence reads: CATSASSYNEQFF. The CDR3 nucleotides read TGTGCCACCTCGGCCAGCTCCTACAATGAGCAGTTCTTC.

The chain recombines TRBV12-3 or TRBV12-4 with TRBJ1-1; D may be TRBD1 (6 bases). The germline V and J ends were trimmed by 8 bases and 4 bases, with 14 bases remaining between them. The CDR3 covers 13 residues. The CDR3 here is CASYHGGGTEAFF. The CDR3 DNA sequence: TGTGCCAGCTACCATGGAGGGGGCACTGAAGCTTTCTTT.

The chain couples TRBV27 to TRBJ1-2; D is unclear. Per the germline V gene, CDR1 is MNHEY and CDR2 is SMNVEV (reference sequence). This CDR3 is 13 amino acids long. Trimming removed 2 bases at V and 8 bases at J, with 12 bases between. CDR3 protein: CASSLVFGQGYTF. The DNA for the CDR3 is TGTGCCAGCAGTTTAGTATTTGGGCAAGGCTACACCTTC.

This clonotype occurred a few times. The chain joins TRBV6-5 to TRBJ2-3, with TRBD2 matching over 12 bases. Germline CDR1 reads MNHEY; CDR2 reads SVGAGI. Trimming took 2 bases from V and 6 from J; bases not matched to a gene: 9. The CDR3 sequence is 17 residues long. The DNA of the CDR3 is TGTGCCAGCAGTTACATGACTAGCGGGAGAAACTTGGATACGCAGTATTTT. It codes for CASSYMTSGRNLDTQYF.

This chain joins TRBV5-4 and TRBJ1-5; D uncertain. This CDR3 comprises 12 residues. The V end lost 4 bases, the J end lost 5 bases, and 7 bases lay between the germline ends. CDR1 and CDR2 (germline): SGHNT, YYREEE (reference sequence). This CDR3 is CASSVPYQPQHF. The DNA of the CDR3 is TGTGCCAGCAGCGTGCCTTATCAGCCCCAGCATTTT.

The table lists this clonotype with many counts. The gene calls are TRBV7-9 and TRBJ2-7; D unclear. The germline gives CDR1 SEHNR, CDR2 FQNEAQ (reference sequence). The CDR3 spans 11 residues. The V end was cut by 5 bases, the J end by 5 bases, with 7 bases between. Here the CDR3 reads CASSRTHEQYF. In DNA form, the CDR3 reads TGTGCCAGCAGCCGAACCCACGAGCAGTACTTC.

This clonotype came up a few times. The J gene is TRBJ2-7, the V gene TRBV29-1; D not certain. This CDR3 is built from 13 residues. The germline V gene encodes CDR1 SQVTM and CDR2 ANQGSEA. The V end was cut by 3 bases, the J end by 2 bases, with 11 bases between. The CDR3 protein is CSVEGSLTYEQYF. The CDR3 DNA is TGCAGCGTTGAGGGCAGCTTAACCTACGAGCAGTACTTC.

This clonotype has a handful of counts. The chain uses TRBV30 and TRBJ2-6, with 8 bases that match TRBD1. Germline CDR1 and CDR2: GTSNPN and SVGIG (reference sequence). V lost 1 base and J lost 1; bases outside the gene matches: 3. This CDR3 contains 16 residues. The CDR3 bases are TGTGCCTGGAGTGGGACAGGGTGGTCTGGGGCCAACGTCCTGACTTTC. This sequence encodes CAWSGTGWSGANVLTF.

Only a few counts were recorded for this clonotype. The CDR3 reads CATSDLSLAGGGETQYF. CDR3 nucleotide sequence: TGTGCCACCAGTGATTTAAGTCTAGCGGGAGGTGGAGAGACCCAGTACTTC. J is TRBJ2-5 and V is TRBV24-1; 11 bases are shared with TRBD2. Trimming took 1 base from V and 4 from J; bases not matched to a gene: 7. CDR1 and CDR2 (germline): KGHDR, SFDVKD. CDR3 length: 17 residues.

This clonotype showed up just a few times. The V call is TRBV19, the J call TRBJ1-1; D is uncertain. The CDR3 totals 12 residues. Germline V lookup: CDR1 LNHDA, CDR2 SQIVND (reference sequence). V was shortened by 5 bases and J by 1 base, with 5 bases between the two germline ends. The CDR3 coding sequence is TGTGCCAGTAGTTGGTGGAACACTGAAGCTTTCTTT. It is translated as CASSWWNTEAFF.

The V call is TRBV20-1, the J call TRBJ2-7; a weak D match, TRBD2 (5 bases). V was cut by 6 bases and J by 2 bases, with 11 bases left in between. Germline CDR1 and CDR2: DFQATT and SNEGSKA (reference sequence). This CDR3 is 12 amino acids long. The CDR3 spells CSAFEGAYEQYF. The DNA for the CDR3 is TGCAGTGCCTTTGAGGGAGCCTACGAGCAGTACTTC.

The table lists this clonotype with a few counts. The rearrangement joins TRBV7-3 to TRBJ2-1, with D unclear. This CDR3 comprises 13 residues. Trimming cost V 8 bases and J 4 bases, with 12 bases left between them. Looked up from germline, CDR1 is SGHTA and CDR2 is FQGTGA. The CDR3 DNA sequence: TGTGCCAGCGGGCTGATTGGATACAATGAGCAGTTCTTC. It codes for CASGLIGYNEQFF.

This clonotype was recorded many times. V gene TRBV12-3 or TRBV12-4 combines with J gene TRBJ2-7; weak D call: TRBD2 (5 bases). V was cut by 4 bases and J by 6 bases, with 13 bases left in between. The CDR3 has 13 amino acids. CDR3 in DNA: TGTGCCAGCAGTTGGTCAAGCGGACTCGAGCAGTACTTC. Its translation is CASSWSSGLEQYF.

This clonotype was counted many times. The V gene is TRBV5-1, the J gene TRBJ2-7; either TRBD1 or TRBD2 may supply D (5 bases each). Trimming stripped 0 bases from V and 2 bases from J, with 12 bases between. The germline gives CDR1 SGHRS, CDR2 YFSETQ. This CDR3 region has 15 residues. The CDR3 coding sequence is TGCGCCAGCAGCTTGGATGGGGGTCCGACCTACGAGCAGTACTTC. It yields the protein CASSLDGGPTYEQYF.